This T cell receptor beta chain was captured in a study of T cells in Graves' hyperthyroidism and ophthalmopathy. Study information: Before treatment of any kind, peripheral blood was taken at initial diagnosis.

This clonotype was detected only a few times. Its antigen is unidentified. From RNA transcripts, TCR beta CDR3 regions were amplified. Using the HTBI primer set, a first-round RT-PCR was run on the TCR CDR3. TCRdb itself ran the multiplex PCR reads through MiXCR, one entry per CDR3 protein. The sample lists 300,000 to 400,000 distinct CDR3 sequences, roughly 20% occurring once. Findings and caveats of the study: For ophthalmopathy, model prediction preceded onset by a median approximately 6 months.

V was clipped by 4 bases and J by 9 bases; unmatched bases: 12. CDR3 length: 15 amino acids. From germline, CDR1 is SGHDN and CDR2 FVKESK. The chain combines TRBV14 with TRBJ2-4; TRBD1 aligns across 7 bases. Sequencing used blood. The sequence came from a man in his late teens or twenties with Graves' ophthalmopathy. The CDR3 region has the DNA TGTGCCAGCAGCCGCGCCAGGACAGGCGAGGTCATTCAGTACTTC. Translation: CASSRARTGEVIQYF.